This TCR beta chain was observed in a study of CXCR3-negative and CXCR3-positive naive CD8 T cells. Study observations and caveats: From TRB CDR3 properties, TCR strength was inferred; surface CD5 did not differ between naive subsets. Similarly elevated diversity marked both naive subsets, with memory CD8+ cells showing far lower diversity. Post-cryopreservation CXCR3 expression was partly diminished, and the bulk of assays employed fresh PBMCs. Hydrophobicity was higher for TRB CDR3s found in CXCR3-positive naive cells than in CXCR3-negative naive cells.

Libraries were UMI-labeled 5' RACE TRB cDNA. TCRdb re-called the 5' RACE reads and catalogs CDR3 proteins one per entry, DNA excluded. Its listing shows tens of thousands of distinct CDR3 sequences. In regard to this clonotype: No antigen is known for it.

The TCR originated in a human donor in good health. Some clones in this sample may be carry-over from other donors' samples. Sequenced input: naive CXCR3- CD8+ T cells from blood. Subset given: CD45RO-CCR7+CD27+CD95- naive CD8+ T cells lacking CXCR3 (TNR3-).

The CDR3 sequence is CASSSELIANRHNEQFF. The chain links TRBV23-1 to TRBJ2-1. TRBV23-1 falls under the ORF class, with uncertain function. This CDR3 has 17 residues.